Following are 8 T cell receptor beta chains from one sample sequenced in a study of T cells in Graves' hyperthyroidism and ophthalmopathy. Researchers amplified the TCR beta CDR3 regions from RNA transcripts. The TCR CDR3 first-round RT-PCR relied on the HTBI primer set. In TCRdb, the multiplex PCR reads were re-called with MiXCR into one record per CDR3 protein. Here the sample spans approximately 530,000 distinct CDR3 sequences, about a sixth being singletons. Material: blood. These receptors were obtained from a woman aged 18-29 years with Graves' hyperthyroidism.

This clonotype was counted at least ten times. The chain combines TRBV6-1 with TRBJ2-5; no clear D gene. The V end was cut by 1 base, the J end by 0 bases, with 9 bases between. Germline assignment: CDR1 MNHNS and CDR2 SASEGT. There are 15 residues in the CDR3. Written as DNA, the CDR3 is TGTGCCAGCAGTGAAGGGACGCTGAACCAAGAGACCCAGTACTTC. Translation gives CASSEGTLNQETQYF.

The chain recombines TRBV7-9 with TRBJ2-1; 8 bases match TRBD1. CDR1 is SEHNR, CDR2 FQNEAQ, per germline (reference sequence). CDR3 size: 17 residues. V shed 1 base and J 7 bases; nucleotides not matched to a gene: 12. CDR3 nucleotides: TGTGCCAGCAGCTTAGGCCCCTCACAGGGGGTGAGGAATGAGCAGTTCTTC. Amino acid sequence: CASSLGPSQGVRNEQFF. Full variable domain (remainder filled in from reference TRBV7-9 and TRBJ2-1): DTGVSQNPRHKITKRGQNVTFRCDPISEHNRLYWYRQTLGQGPEFLTYFQNEAQLEKSRLLSDRFSAERPKGSFSTLEIQRTEQGDSAMYLCASSLGPSQGVRNEQFFGPGTRLTVL.

The chain joins TRBV20-1 to TRBJ1-2, with D possibly matching TRBD1 (5 bases). CDR1 and CDR2 (germline): DFQATT, SNEGSKA (reference sequence). Trimming took off 2 bases at V and 7 bases at J, with 20 bases between the two ends. The CDR3 consists of 15 residues. CDR3 DNA: TGCAGTGCTAGAAGTAGAGACAAGGGCGGGGGTGGCTACACCTTC. Protein sequence: CSARSRDKGGGGYTF.

This clonotype was found a few times. The chain links TRBV4-2 to TRBJ2-1; no definite D call. CDR1 is LGHNA, CDR2 YNFKEQ, per germline. This CDR3 comprises 15 residues. Trimming pared 0 bases from V and 4 bases from J, leaving 10 bases between. CDR3 loop: CASSQDWRQYNEQFF. The CDR3 coding sequence is TGTGCCAGCAGCCAAGATTGGCGGCAGTACAATGAGCAGTTCTTC.

Many counts were recorded for this clonotype. The V gene is TRBV3-1, the J gene TRBJ1-1, with D perhaps matching TRBD1 (5 bases). CDR1 is LGHDT and CDR2 is YNNKEL in the germline V gene (reference sequence). The V gene lost 1 base and the J gene lost 5 bases, with 11 bases spanning the gap. This CDR3 spans 14 amino acids. CDR3 amino acids: CASSQAGRGTEAFF. CDR3 nucleotide sequence: TGTGCCAGCAGCCAAGCAGGGCGGGGTACTGAAGCTTTCTTT.

This clonotype was picked up a small number of times. This sequence joins TRBV11-3 and TRBJ2-1; 11 nucleotides line up with TRBD2. V lost 5 bases and J lost 8; bases outside the gene matches: 14. This CDR3 region has 17 residues. The V gene's germline CDR1 is SGHNT and CDR2 YENEEA. This chain's CDR3 is CASSLARVIAGGDEQFF. DNA of the CDR3: TGTGCCAGCAGCCTCGCCCGGGTAATAGCGGGGGGGGATGAGCAGTTCTTC.

This clonotype was recorded at least ten times. The chain has TRBV12-3 or TRBV12-4 and TRBJ2-3; D is unclear. V lost 8 bases to trimming and J lost 5 bases, with 5 bases between them. The CDR3 totals 10 residues. The CDR3 is CASRGDTQYF. The CDR3 bases are TGTGCCAGCCGTGGAGATACGCAGTATTTT.

Details on this clonotype: A much larger clonotype is one base distant, so this may be a read error. This rearrangement joins TRBV10-3 to TRBJ2-1, with 9 bases lining up with TRBD2. V was clipped by 5 bases and J by 9 bases; unmatched bases: 17. The CDR3 extends over 17 amino acids. Looked up from germline, CDR1 is ENHRY and CDR2 is SYGVKD. In DNA, the CDR3 is TGTGCCATCAGTTACTCGAGCACGGTAGCGGGAGTTGGTGAGCAGTTCTTC. Residues: CAISYSSTVAGVGEQFF.